This is a list of T cell receptor beta chains from one sample in a study of cytomegalovirus exposure and HLA in healthy donors. Here immunoSEQ multiplex PCR was the method, and the copy in TCRdb shows in-frame clones only, minus some. The sample records about 120,000 clones, around three quarters being singletons. Specimen: PBMCs. The receptors here all came from a human donor in good health. CDR3s include the opening cysteine and the closing phenylalanine or tryptophan. Each record gives: clone size, V gene, D gene, J gene, CDR3 length, CDR3 protein, CDR3 DNA. D genes are given only for firm matches. Rows may omit the clone size; those that give it use once, few, many or a size class.

few	TRBV9	.	TRBJ2-3	16	CASSVEGQGGTDTQYF	TGTGCCAGCAGCGTAGAGGGGCAGGGCGGCACAGATACGCAGTATTTT
.	TRBV27	.	TRBJ2-7	14	CASRSLPPLYEQYF	TGTGCCAGCAGATCCCTACCACCCCTCTACGAGCAGTACTTC
.	TRBV19	TRBD1	TRBJ2-7	13	CATLGQNSYEQYF	TGTGCCACCCTGGGACAGAATTCATACGAGCAGTACTTC
.	TRBV5-1	.	TRBJ2-5	14	CASSLGGEWGTQYF	TGCGCCAGCAGCTTGGGCGGGGAGTGGGGGACCCAGTACTTC
.	TRBV14	TRBD1	TRBJ1-4	15	CASSPNRGWLPKLFF	TGTGCCAGCAGCCCCAACAGGGGATGGCTTCCAAAACTGTTTTTT
.	TRBV30	.	TRBJ1-1	14	CAWSVLTRERGAFF	TGTGCCTGGAGTGTACTAACCAGGGAGCGGGGGGCTTTCTTT
.	TRBV5-6	TRBD2	TRBJ2-7	13	CASSWGGTFEQYF	TGTGCCAGCAGCTGGGGGGGGACTTTCGAGCAGTACTTC
.	TRBV6-1	.	TRBJ2-7	15	CASSSREARSYEQYF	TGTGCCAGCAGTTCAAGGGAGGCCCGCTCCTACGAGCAGTACTTC
.	TRBV15	.	TRBJ2-1	14	CATSRDWLNNEQFF	TGTGCCACCAGCAGAGACTGGCTCAACAATGAGCAGTTCTTC
.	TRBV2	.	TRBJ1-2	12	CASSYAGGGYTF	TGTGCCAGCAGCTACGCCGGGGGTGGCTACACCTTC
.	TRBV7-9	.	TRBJ1-2	16	CASSLWGQGENYGYTF	TGTGCCAGCAGCTTGTGGGGCCAGGGTGAGAACTATGGCTACACCTTC
.	TRBV11-2	.	TRBJ2-5	14	CASSLGTNVETQYF	TGTGCCAGCAGCTTAGGGACAAACGTAGAGACCCAGTACTTC
.	TRBV28	.	TRBJ2-4	14	CASTFDSGSGIQYF	TGTGCCAGCACTTTCGACTCGGGGTCGGGCATTCAGTACTTC
.	TRBV5-1	TRBD1	TRBJ2-2	17	CASSLVIGTDFIGELFF	TGCGCCAGCAGCTTGGTTATTGGGACAGATTTCATCGGGGAGCTGTTTTTT
few	TRBV14	.	TRBJ1-1	14	CASSQAGRNTEAFF	TGTGCCAGCAGCCAAGCTGGGAGAAACACTGAAGCTTTCTTT
.	TRBV9	TRBD2	TRBJ2-7	16	CASSANFGRTNYEQYF	TGTGCCAGCAGCGCCAACTTCGGGAGGACAAACTACGAGCAGTACTTC
.	TRBV7-2	TRBD2	TRBJ2-1	16	CASSLTGGSGGNEQFF	TGTGCCAGCAGCTTAACGGGGGGTAGCGGGGGTAATGAGCAGTTCTTC
few	TRBV7-9	.	TRBJ2-7	14	CASSLGLGGYEQYF	TGTGCCAGCAGCTTAGGGCTCGGCGGGTACGAGCAGTACTTC
few	TRBV5-4	.	TRBJ2-7	14	CASSTLGQLYEQYF	TGTGCCAGCAGCACCCTGGGGCAGCTCTACGAGCAGTACTTC
.	TRBV19	.	TRBJ2-7	14	CASSPQGISYEQYF	TGTGCCAGTAGTCCTCAGGGGATCTCCTACGAGCAGTACTTC